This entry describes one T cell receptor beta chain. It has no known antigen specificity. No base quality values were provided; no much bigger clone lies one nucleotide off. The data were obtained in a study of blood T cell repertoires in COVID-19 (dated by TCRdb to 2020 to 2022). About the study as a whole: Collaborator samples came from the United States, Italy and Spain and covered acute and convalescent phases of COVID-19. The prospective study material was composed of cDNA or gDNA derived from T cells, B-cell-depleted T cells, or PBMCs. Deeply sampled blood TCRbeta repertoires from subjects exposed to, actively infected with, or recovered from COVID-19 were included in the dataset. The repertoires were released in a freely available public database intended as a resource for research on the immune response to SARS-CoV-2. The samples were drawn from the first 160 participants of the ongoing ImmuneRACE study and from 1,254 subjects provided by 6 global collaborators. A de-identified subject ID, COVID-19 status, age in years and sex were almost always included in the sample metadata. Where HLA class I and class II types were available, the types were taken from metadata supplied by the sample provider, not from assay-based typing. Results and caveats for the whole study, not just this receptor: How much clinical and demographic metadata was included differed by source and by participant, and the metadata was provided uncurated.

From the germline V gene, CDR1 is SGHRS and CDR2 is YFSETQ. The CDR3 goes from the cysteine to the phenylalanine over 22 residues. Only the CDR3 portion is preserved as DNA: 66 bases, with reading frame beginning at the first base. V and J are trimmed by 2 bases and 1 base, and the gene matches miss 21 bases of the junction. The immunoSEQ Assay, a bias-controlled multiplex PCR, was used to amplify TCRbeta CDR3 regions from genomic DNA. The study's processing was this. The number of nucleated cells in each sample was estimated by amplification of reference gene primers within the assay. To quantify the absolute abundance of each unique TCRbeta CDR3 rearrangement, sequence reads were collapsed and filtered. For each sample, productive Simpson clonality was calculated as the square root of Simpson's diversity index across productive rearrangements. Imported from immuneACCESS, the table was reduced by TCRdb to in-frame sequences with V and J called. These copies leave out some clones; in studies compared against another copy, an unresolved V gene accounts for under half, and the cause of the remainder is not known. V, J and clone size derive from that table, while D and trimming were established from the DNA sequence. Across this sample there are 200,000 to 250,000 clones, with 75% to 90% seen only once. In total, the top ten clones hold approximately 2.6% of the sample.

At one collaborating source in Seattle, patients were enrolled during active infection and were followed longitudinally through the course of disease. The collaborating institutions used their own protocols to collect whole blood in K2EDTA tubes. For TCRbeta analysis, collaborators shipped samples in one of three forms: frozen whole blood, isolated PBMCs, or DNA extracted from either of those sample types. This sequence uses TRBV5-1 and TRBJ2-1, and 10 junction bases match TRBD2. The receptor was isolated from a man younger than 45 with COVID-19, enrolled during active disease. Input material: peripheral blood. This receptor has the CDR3 CASSFFLGRRASGSESYNEQFF. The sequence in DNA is TGCGCCAGCAGCTTTTTCCTAGGGCGGAGGGCTAGCGGGAGCGAATCCTACAATGAGCAGTTCTTC.